Following are 5 T cell receptor beta chains from one sample sequenced in a study of Ad26.COV2.S vaccination and SARS-CoV-2 variants. Produced via immunoSEQ multiplex PCR; TCRdb's table is partial and in-frame only. The repertoire includes about 350,000 clones, about 91% of them detected once, and roughly 3.9% sits in the top ten. The specimen was peripheral blood, collected after recovery from COVID-19. These receptors all come from a human donor who had recovered from COVID-19.

The sample holds one count of this clone. J is TRBJ1-2 and V is TRBV7-8; D call uncertain. CDR1 is SGHVS, CDR2 FQNEAQ, per germline. The germline V and J ends were trimmed by 5 bases and 8 bases, with 12 bases remaining between them. The CDR3 runs to 12 residues. CDR3 DNA: TGTGCCAGCAGCCCGAAGCTTTGGGGCTACACCTTC. Translated, it gives CASSPKLWGYTF.

This clone came up once. CDR3 DNA sequence: TGCAGTGCTAGTGTCCCGCCCTCTGGAAACACCATATATTTT. Its translation: CSASVPPSGNTIYF. V usage is TRBV20-1 and J usage is TRBJ1-3; D unclear. V lost 3 bases to trimming and J lost 0 bases, with 9 bases between them. Germline V gene data show CDR1 as DFQATT and CDR2 as SNEGSKA (reference sequence). CDR3 length: 14 amino acids.

The J gene is TRBJ1-1, the V gene TRBV7-9; no firm D call. Trimming pared 6 bases from V and 4 bases from J, leaving 9 bases between. Germline V gene sequence: CDR1 SEHNR, CDR2 FQNEAQ (reference sequence). The CDR3 is 12 residues long. The DNA for the CDR3 is TGTGCCAGCAGGGAGGGTGGCACTGAAGCTTTCTTT. Translated: CASREGGTEAFF.

The V call is TRBV29-1, the J call TRBJ1-2; D is unclear. V was clipped by 2 bases and J by 0 bases, with 7 bases between them. Germline-derived CDR1 and CDR2 are SQVTM and ANQGSEA. The CDR3 extends over 13 amino acids. The CDR3 nucleotides are TGCAGCGTTGAACCGGGAGCTAACTATGGCTACACCTTC. Its protein product is CSVEPGANYGYTF.

Worth noting for this clone: Other DNA sequences in this specimen translate into the identical CDR3. This CDR3 is CASSTQGNTEAFF. DNA of the CDR3: TGTGCCAGTTCCACTCAGGGGAACACTGAAGCTTTCTTT. The J gene is TRBJ1-1, the V gene TRBV19, with D maybe TRBD1 (5 bases). This CDR3 region has 13 residues. Germline values: CDR1 LNHDA, CDR2 SQIVND (reference sequence). V lost 8 bases and J 1 base, leaving 11 bases between the germline ends. The full variable domain, with the rest looked up from reference TRBV19 and TRBJ1-1, is DGGITQSPKYLFRKEGQNVTLSCEQNLNHDAMYWYRQDPGQGLRLIYYSQIVNDFQKGDIAEGYSVSREKKESFPLTVTSAQKNPTAFYLCASSTQGNTEAFFGQGTRLTVV.